Listed here is a single T cell receptor beta chain. Its antigen is currently unknown. These data originate in a study of cytotoxic CD8 clonotypes in ibrutinib-treated CLL. As for the study in general: Median treatment time before response sampling was roughly twelve months, range 6 to 36.

PBMCs were cryopreserved, and around 1.9 micrograms of genomic DNA from them went into TCR beta libraries. The CDR3 loop spans 15 amino acids. Losses at the gene ends were 5 bases for V and 4 bases for J; bases not matched to a gene: 4. Germline loops: CDR1 MGHRA, CDR2 YSYEKL. TCRdb's copy holds only in-frame clones and misses some; the assay was immunoSEQ multiplex PCR. The sample has approximately 340,000 clones; 67% are singletons. Whole-study results and caveats: In sustained-remission versus progressing patients, sampling times differed. Among the clonotypes, public ones were uncommon and contracted or held stable on treatment.

The rearrangement links TRBV4-1 to TRBJ2-1; 11 bases match TRBD2. Specimen: PBMCs, collected after 36 months of ibrutinib treatment. The source is a human donor with chronic lymphocytic leukemia. CDR3 DNA: TGCGCCAGCAGCACCCTAGCGGGAGGTTACAATGAGCAGTTCTTC. Translating it yields CASSTLAGGYNEQFF.